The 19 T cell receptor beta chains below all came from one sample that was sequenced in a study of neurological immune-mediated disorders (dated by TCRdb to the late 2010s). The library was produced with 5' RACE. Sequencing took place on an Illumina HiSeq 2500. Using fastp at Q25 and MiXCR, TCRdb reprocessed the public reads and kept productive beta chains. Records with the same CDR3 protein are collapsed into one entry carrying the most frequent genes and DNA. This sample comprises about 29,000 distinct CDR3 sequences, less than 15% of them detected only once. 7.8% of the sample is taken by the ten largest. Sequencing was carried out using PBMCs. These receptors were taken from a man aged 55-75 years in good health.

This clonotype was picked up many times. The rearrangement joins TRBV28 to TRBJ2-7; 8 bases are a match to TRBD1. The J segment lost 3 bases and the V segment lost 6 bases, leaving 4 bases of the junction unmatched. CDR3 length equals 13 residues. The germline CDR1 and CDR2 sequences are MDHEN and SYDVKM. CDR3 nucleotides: TGTGCCAGCAGGGTAACAGGGGGCTACGAGCAGTACTTC. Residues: CASRVTGGYEQYF.

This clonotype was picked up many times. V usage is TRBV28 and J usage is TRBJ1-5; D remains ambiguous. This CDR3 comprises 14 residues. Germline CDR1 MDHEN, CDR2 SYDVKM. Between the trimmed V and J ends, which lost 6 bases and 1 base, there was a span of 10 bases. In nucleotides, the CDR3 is TGTGCCAGCAGAGGAGCGGGAAGCAATCAGCCCCAGCATTTT. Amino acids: CASRGAGSNQPQHF. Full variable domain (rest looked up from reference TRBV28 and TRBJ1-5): DVKVTQSSRYLVKRTGEKVFLECVQDMDHENMFWYRQDPGLGLRLIYFSYDVKMKEKGDIPEGYSVSREKKERFSLILESASTNQTSMYLCASRGAGSNQPQHFGDGTRLSIL.

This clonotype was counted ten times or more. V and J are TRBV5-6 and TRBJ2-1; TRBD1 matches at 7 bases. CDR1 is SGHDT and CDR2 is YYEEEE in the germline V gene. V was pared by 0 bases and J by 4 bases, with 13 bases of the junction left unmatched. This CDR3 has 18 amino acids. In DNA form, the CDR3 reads TGTGCCAGCAGCTTGGGAAGGGGCCGGACAGGAGTATACAATGAGCAGTTCTTC. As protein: CASSLGRGRTGVYNEQFF.

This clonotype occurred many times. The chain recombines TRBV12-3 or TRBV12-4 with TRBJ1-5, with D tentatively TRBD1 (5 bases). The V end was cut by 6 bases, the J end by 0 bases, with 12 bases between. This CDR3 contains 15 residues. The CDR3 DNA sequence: TGTGCCAGCAGGGCCCAGACAGTTAGCAATCAGCCCCAGCATTTT. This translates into CASRAQTVSNQPQHF.

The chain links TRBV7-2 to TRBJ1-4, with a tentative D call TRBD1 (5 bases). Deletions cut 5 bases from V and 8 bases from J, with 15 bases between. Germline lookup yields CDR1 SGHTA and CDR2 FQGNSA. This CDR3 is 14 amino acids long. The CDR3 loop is CASSQIRGGEKLFF. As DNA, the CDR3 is TGTGCCAGCAGCCAGATCCGGGGCGGGGAAAAACTGTTTTTT.

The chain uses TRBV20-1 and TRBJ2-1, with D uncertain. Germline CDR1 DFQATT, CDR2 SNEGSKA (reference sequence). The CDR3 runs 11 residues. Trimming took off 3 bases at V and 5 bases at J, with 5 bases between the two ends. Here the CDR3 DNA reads TGCAGTGCTAGGAGCAACAATGAGCAGTTCTTC. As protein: CSARSNNEQFF.

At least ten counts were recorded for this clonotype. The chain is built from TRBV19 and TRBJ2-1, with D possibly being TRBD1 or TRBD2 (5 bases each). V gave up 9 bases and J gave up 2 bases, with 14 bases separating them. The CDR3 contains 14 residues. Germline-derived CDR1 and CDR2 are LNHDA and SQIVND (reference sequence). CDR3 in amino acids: CASAGTATYNEQFF. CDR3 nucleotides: TGTGCCAGCGCCGGGACGGCTACCTACAATGAGCAGTTCTTC.

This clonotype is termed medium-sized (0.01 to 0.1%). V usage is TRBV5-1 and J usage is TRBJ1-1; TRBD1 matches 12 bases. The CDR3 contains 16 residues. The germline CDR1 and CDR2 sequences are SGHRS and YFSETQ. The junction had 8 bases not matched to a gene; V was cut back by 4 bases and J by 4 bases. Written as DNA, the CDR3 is TGCGCCAGCAGCATCGCCCCGGGACAGGGGGCCACTGAAGCTTTCTTT. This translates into CASSIAPGQGATEAFF.

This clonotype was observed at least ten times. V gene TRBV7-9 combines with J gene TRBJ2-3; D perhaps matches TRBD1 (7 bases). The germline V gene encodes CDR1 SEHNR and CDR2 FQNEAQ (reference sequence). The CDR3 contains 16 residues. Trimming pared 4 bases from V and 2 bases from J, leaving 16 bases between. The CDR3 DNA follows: TGTGCCAGCAGCTGGAGGGGGCAGGGTAACACAGATACGCAGTATTTT. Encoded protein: CASSWRGQGNTDTQYF.

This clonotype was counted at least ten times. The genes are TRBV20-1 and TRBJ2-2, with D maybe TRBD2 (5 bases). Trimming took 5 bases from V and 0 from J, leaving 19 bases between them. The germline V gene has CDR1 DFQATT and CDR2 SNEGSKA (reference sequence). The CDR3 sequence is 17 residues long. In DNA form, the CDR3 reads TGCAGTGCTCCCGGCGCGGCTAGCACTCCGAACACCGGGGAGCTGTTTTTT. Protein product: CSAPGAASTPNTGELFF.

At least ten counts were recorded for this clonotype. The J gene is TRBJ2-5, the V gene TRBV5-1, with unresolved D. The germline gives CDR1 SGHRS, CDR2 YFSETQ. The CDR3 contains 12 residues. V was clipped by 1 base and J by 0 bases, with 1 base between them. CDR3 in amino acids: CASSLNQETQYF. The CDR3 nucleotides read TGCGCCAGCAGCTTGAACCAAGAGACCCAGTACTTC.

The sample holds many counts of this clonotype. The CDR3 sequence: CASSLGQQPQHF. DNA for the CDR3: TGTGCCAGCAGCTTGGGACAGCAGCCCCAGCATTTT. The chain joins TRBV12-3 or TRBV12-4 to TRBJ1-5; TRBD1 matches at 7 bases. J lost 7 bases, V lost 6 bases, and 3 bases had no gene match. The CDR3 totals 12 residues.

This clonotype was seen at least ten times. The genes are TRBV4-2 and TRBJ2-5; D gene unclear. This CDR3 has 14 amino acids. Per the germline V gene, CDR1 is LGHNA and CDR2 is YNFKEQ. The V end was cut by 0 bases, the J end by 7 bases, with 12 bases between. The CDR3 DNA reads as TGTGCCAGCAGCCAAGATTCTGTGCAATGGACCCAGTACTTC. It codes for CASSQDSVQWTQYF.

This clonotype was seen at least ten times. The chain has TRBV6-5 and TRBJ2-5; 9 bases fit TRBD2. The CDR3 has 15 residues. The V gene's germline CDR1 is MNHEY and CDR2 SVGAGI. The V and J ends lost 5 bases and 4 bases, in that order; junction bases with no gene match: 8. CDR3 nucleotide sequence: TGTGCCAGCAGTGTGGGCTCTAGCGGGGCAGAGACCCAGTACTTC. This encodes CASSVGSSGAETQYF.

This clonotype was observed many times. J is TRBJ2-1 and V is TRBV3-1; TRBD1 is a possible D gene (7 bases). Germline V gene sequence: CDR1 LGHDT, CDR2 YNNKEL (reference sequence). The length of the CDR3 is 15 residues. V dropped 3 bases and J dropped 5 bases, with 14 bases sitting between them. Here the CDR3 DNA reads TGTGCCAGCAGCCAGGGGGGACAGCCAGACAATGAGCAGTTCTTC. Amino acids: CASSQGGQPDNEQFF.

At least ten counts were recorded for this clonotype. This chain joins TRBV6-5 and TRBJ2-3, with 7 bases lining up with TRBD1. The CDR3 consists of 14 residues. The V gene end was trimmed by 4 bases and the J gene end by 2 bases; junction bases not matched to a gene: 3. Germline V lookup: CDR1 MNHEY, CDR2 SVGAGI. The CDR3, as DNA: TGTGCCAGCAGTTTCCAGGGGGACACAGATACGCAGTATTTT. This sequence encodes CASSFQGDTDTQYF.

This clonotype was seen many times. The DNA of the CDR3 is TGTGCCAGCGGATCCCTCCCACTAGCGGGAGTGAACGAGCAGTACTTC. This encodes CASGSLPLAGVNEQYF. The rearrangement joins TRBV28 to TRBJ2-7, with 11 positions matching TRBD2. The germline gives CDR1 MDHEN, CDR2 SYDVKM. The CDR3 has 16 residues. J gave up 5 bases and V 8 bases, and 14 bases lay outside the gene matches.

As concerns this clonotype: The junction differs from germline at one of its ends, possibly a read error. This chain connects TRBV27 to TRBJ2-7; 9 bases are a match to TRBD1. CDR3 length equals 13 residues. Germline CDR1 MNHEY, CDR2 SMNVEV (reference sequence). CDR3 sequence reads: CACRATGGHEQYF. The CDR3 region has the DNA TGTGCCTGCAGGGCTACAGGGGGCCACGAGCAGTACTTC.

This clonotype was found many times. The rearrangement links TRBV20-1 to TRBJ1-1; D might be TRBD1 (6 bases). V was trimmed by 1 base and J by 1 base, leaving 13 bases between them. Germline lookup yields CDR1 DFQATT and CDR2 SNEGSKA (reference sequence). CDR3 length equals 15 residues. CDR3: CSARGPTTGNTEAFF. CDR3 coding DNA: TGCAGTGCTAGAGGTCCGACGACAGGGAACACTGAAGCTTTCTTT.